The TCR beta chain under discussion was sequenced for a study of blood T cell repertoires in COVID-19. Looking at the study overall: T cells, B-cell-depleted T cells, or PBMCs provided the cDNA or gDNA that served as material.

Per the authors' pipeline: Using reference gene primer amplification, nucleated cell counts were estimated. Sequencing was performed with immunoSEQ multiplex PCR; in TCRdb, only in-frame clones are kept and a portion is missing. The D gene and trimming were derived from the DNA, and the V and J assignments and clone size from that table. The sample holds tens of thousands of clones; roughly nine tenths are singletons and the top ten take nearly 5%. This clone has ten or more counts. Other DNA variants within this sample encode the same CDR3. V was clipped by 1 base and J by 1 base, with 4 bases between them. The CDR3 runs to 13 residues. Germline V gene data show CDR1 as SGHTA and CDR2 as FQGNSA.

Sequences were obtained from peripheral blood. The gene calls are TRBV7-2 and TRBJ1-1; D unresolved. The clonotype comes from a man between 60 and 75 years old with active COVID-19. As DNA, the CDR3 is TGTGCCAGCAGCTTAGACAGGAACACTGAAGCTTTCTTT. Translated, it gives CASSLDRNTEAFF.